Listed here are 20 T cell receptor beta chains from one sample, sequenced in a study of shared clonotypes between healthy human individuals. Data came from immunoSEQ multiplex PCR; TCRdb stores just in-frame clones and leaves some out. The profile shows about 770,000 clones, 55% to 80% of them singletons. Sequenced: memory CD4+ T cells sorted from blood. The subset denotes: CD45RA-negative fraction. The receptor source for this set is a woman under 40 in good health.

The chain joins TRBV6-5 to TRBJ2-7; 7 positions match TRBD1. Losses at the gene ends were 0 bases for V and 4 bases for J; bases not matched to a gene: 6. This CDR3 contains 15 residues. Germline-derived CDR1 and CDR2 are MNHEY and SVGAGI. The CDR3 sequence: CASSYSSQGKYEQYF. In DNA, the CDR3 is TGTGCCAGCAGTTACTCGTCACAGGGGAAGTACGAGCAGTACTTC.

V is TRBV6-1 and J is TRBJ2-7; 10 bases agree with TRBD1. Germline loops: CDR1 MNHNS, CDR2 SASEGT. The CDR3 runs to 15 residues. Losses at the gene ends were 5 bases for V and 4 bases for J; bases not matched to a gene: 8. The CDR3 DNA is TGTGCCAGCAGTAAAACATGGGACAGGGGTTACGAGCAGTACTTC. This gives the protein CASSKTWDRGYEQYF.

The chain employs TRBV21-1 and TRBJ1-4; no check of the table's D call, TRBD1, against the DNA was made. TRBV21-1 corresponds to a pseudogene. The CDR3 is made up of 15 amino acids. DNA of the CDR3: TGTGCCAGCAGCAAAGAATACAGGGGGCCTGAAAAACTGTTTTTT. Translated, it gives CASSKEYRGPEKLFF.

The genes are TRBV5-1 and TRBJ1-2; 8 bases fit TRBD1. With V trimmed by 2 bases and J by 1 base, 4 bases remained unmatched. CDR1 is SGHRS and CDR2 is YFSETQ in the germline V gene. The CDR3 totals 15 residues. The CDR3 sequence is CASSLQGDVNYGYTF. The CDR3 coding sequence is TGCGCCAGCAGCTTACAGGGGGACGTTAACTATGGCTACACCTTC.

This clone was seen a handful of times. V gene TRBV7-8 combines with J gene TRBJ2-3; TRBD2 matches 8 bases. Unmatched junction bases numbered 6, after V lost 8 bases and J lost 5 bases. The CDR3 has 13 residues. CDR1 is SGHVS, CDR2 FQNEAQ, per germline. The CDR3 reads CASGDAGGDTQYF. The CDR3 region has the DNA TGTGCCAGCGGGGATGCGGGAGGAGATACGCAGTATTTT.

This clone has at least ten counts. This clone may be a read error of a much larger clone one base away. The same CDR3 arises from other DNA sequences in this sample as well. CDR3 in DNA: TGTGCCAGCAGCTTCCAGAGGGACTCCTACGAGCAGTACTTC. Encoded protein: CASSFQRDSYEQYF. This chain links TRBV11-1 with TRBJ2-7; tentatively, D is TRBD2 (5 bases). Germline-derived CDR1 and CDR2 are SGHAT and FQDESV (reference sequence). The CDR3 is made up of 14 amino acids. V gave up 3 bases and J gave up 0 bases, with 9 bases separating them.

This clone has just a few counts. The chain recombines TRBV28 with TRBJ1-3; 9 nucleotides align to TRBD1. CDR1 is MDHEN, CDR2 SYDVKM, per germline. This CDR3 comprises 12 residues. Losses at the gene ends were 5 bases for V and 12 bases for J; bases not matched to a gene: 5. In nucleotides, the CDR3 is TGTGCCAGCAGTATAGGGACAGGGAACATATATTTT. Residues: CASSIGTGNIYF. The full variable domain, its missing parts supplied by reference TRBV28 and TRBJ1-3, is DVKVTQSSRYLVKRTGEKVFLECVQDMDHENMFWYRQDPGLGLRLIYFSYDVKMKEKGDIPEGYSVSREKKERFSLILESASTNQTSMYLCASSIGTGNIYFGEGSWLTVV.

Written as DNA, the CDR3 is TGTGCCAGTAGTCCCCGACAGGGTTTGGAGCAGTACTTC. Its translation is CASSPRQGLEQYF. The V gene is TRBV19, the J gene TRBJ2-7; 7 nucleotides align to TRBD1. The germline gives CDR1 LNHDA, CDR2 SQIVND (reference sequence). The CDR3 contains 13 residues. V lost 5 bases and J lost 7; bases outside the gene matches: 8. Together with reference TRBV19 and TRBJ2-7, the CDR3 gives the full variable domain: DGGITQSPKYLFRKEGQNVTLSCEQNLNHDAMYWYRQDPGQGLRLIYYSQIVNDFQKGDIAEGYSVSREKKESFPLTVTSAQKNPTAFYLCASSPRQGLEQYFGPGTRLTVT.

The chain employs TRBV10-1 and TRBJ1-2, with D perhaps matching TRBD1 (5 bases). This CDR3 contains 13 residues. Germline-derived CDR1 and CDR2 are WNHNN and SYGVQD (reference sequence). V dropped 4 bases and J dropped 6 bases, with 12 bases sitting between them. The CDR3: CASSVVRVHGYTF. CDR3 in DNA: TGCGCCAGCAGTGTGGTCAGGGTCCATGGCTACACCTTC.

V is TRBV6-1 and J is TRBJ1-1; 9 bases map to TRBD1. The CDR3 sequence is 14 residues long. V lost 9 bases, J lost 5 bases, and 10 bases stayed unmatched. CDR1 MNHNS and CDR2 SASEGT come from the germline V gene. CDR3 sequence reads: CASDESGQGTEAFF. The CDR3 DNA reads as TGTGCCAGTGATGAATCGGGACAGGGAACTGAAGCTTTCTTT.

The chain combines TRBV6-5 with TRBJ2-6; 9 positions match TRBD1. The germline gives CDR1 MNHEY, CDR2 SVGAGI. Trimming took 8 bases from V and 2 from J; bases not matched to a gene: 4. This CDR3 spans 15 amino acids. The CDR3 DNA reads TGTGCCAGCGGGGGACAGGGCACTGGGGCCAACGTCCTGACTTTC. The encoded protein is CASGGQGTGANVLTF.

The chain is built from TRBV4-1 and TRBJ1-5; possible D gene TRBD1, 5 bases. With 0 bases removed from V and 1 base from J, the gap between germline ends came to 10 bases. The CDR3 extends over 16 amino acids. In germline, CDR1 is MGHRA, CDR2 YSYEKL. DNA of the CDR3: TGCGCCAGCAGCCAAGAGGAGCGGGACAGCAATCAGCCCCAGCATTTT. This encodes CASSQEERDSNQPQHF.

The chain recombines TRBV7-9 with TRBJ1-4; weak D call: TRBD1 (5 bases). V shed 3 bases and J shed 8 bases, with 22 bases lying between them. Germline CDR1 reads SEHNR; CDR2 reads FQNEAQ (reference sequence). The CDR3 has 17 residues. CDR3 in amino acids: CASSFFSGGSFGEKLFF. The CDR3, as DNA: TGTGCCAGCAGCTTTTTTTCGGGGGGAAGTTTCGGAGAAAAACTGTTTTTT.

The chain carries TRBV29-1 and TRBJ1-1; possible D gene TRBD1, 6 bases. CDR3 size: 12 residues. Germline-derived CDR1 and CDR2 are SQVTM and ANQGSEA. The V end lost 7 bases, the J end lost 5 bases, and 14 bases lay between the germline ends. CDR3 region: CSALRGGTEAFF. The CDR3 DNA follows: TGCAGCGCCCTAAGGGGGGGAACTGAAGCTTTCTTT.

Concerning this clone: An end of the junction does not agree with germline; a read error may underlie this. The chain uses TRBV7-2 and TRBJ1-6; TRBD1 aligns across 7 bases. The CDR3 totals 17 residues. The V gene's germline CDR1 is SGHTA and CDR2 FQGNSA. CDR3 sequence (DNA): TGCGCCAGCAGCCAAGATCCCCGACAGGGAGGTAACTCACCCCTCCACTTT. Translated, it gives CASSQDPRQGGNSPLHF.

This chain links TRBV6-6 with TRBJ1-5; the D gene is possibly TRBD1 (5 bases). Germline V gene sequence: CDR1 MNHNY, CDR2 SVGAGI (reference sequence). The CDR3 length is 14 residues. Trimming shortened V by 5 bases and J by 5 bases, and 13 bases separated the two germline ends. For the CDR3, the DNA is TGTGCCAGCAGTCCCCGGGGGGGGGATCAGCCCCAGCATTTT. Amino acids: CASSPRGGDQPQHF.

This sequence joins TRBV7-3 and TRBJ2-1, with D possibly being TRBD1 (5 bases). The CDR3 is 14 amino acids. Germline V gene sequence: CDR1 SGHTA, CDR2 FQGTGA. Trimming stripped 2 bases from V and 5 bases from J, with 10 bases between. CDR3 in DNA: TGTGCCAGCAGCTTATGGGCAGGGAACAATGAGCAGTTCTTC. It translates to CASSLWAGNNEQFF. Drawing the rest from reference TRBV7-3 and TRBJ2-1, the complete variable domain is GAGVSQTPSNKVTEKGKYVELRCDPISGHTALYWYRQSLGQGPEFLIYFQGTGAADDSGLPNDRFFAVRPEGSVSTLKIQRTERGDSAVYLCASSLWAGNNEQFFGPGTRLTVL.

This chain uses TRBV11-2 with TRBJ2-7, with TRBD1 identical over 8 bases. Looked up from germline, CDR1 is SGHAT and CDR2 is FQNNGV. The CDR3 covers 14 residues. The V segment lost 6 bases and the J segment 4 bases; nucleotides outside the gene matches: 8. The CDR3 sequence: CASRPTGVSYEQYF. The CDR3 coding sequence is TGTGCCAGCAGGCCGACAGGGGTGTCGTACGAGCAGTACTTC. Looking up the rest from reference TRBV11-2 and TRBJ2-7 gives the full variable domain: EAGVAQSPRYKIIEKRQSVAFWCNPISGHATLYWYQQILGQGPKLLIQFQNNGVVDDSQLPKDRFSAERLKGVDSTLKIQPAKLEDSAVYLCASRPTGVSYEQYFGPGTRLTVT.

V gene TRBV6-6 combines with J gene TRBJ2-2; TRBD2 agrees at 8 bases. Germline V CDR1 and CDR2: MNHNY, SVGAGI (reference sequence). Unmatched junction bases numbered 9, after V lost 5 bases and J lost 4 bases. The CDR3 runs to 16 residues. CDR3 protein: CASSLTSGASTGELFF. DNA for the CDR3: TGTGCCAGCAGTCTCACTAGCGGAGCGAGCACCGGGGAGCTGTTTTTT.

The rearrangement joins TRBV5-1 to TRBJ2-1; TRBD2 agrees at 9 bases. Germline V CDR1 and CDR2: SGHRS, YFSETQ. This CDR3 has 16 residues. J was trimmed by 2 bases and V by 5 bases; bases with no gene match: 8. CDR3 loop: CASSWNLAGPYNEQFF. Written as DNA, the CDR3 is TGCGCCAGCAGTTGGAACCTAGCGGGACCCTACAATGAGCAGTTCTTC. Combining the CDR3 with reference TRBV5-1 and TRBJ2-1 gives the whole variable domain KAGVTQTPRYLIKTRGQQVTLSCSPISGHRSVSWYQQTPGQGLQFLFEYFSETQRNKGNFPGRFSGRQFSNSRSEMNVSTLELGDSALYLCASSWNLAGPYNEQFFGPGTRLTVL.